The 26 T cell receptor beta chains listed next were all sequenced from one sample in a study of T cell responses to AZD1222 COVID-19 vaccine. Sequencing used immunoSEQ multiplex PCR; TCRdb keeps in-frame clones, though not all of them. The table lists approximately 110,000 clones, around 90% of them singletons, with approximately 5% in the top ten. The material was peripheral blood, obtained on day 0 of AZD1222 vaccination. The origin of the receptors is an adult in good health.

V gene TRBV6-5 combines with J gene TRBJ1-5; 10 bases map to TRBD1. After removal of 6 bases from V and 7 bases from J, the junction contained 6 bases not matched to a gene. The germline V gene encodes CDR1 MNHEY and CDR2 SVGAGI. The CDR3 runs to 14 residues. CDR3 bases: TGTGCCAGCAGGGACAGGGGGAGTCGGCAGCCCCAGCATTTT. This codes for CASRDRGSRQPQHF.

V is TRBV7-8 and J is TRBJ1-3; TRBD1 is a possible D gene (6 bases). The CDR3 contains 18 residues. CDR1 SGHVS and CDR2 FQNEAQ come from the germline V gene. With 0 bases removed from V and 1 base from J, the gap between germline ends came to 16 bases. CDR3 protein: CASSLAGTGARSGNTIYF. Here the CDR3 DNA reads TGTGCCAGCAGCTTAGCAGGCACGGGGGCGAGATCTGGAAACACCATATATTTT.

The CDR3 DNA sequence: TGCAGTGCTAGTGGGCTAGCGGGATCCCTCGAGCAGTACTTC. Protein sequence: CSASGLAGSLEQYF. This sequence joins TRBV20-1 and TRBJ2-7; TRBD2 aligns across 9 bases. The CDR3 runs to 14 residues. J gave up 6 bases and V 3 bases, and 9 bases lay outside the gene matches. Germline assignment: CDR1 DFQATT and CDR2 SNEGSKA (reference sequence).

This clone appeared a single time. The chain uses TRBV12-3 or TRBV12-4 and TRBJ1-1, with 7 bases aligning to TRBD1. The CDR3 sequence is 12 residues long. J was trimmed by 6 bases and V by 6 bases; bases with no gene match: 4. CDR3 protein: CASRRDSPEAFF. For the CDR3, the DNA is TGTGCCAGCAGACGGGACAGCCCTGAAGCTTTCTTT.

The V call is TRBV6-5, the J call TRBJ1-1, with D possibly being TRBD1 (6 bases). The germline CDR1 and CDR2 sequences are MNHEY and SVGAGI. Trimming took off 2 bases at V and 3 bases at J, with 16 bases between the two ends. The CDR3 has 16 residues. CDR3 sequence reads: CASSYGTPGAHTEAFF. The CDR3 DNA reads as TGTGCCAGCAGTTACGGGACGCCAGGGGCGCACACTGAAGCTTTCTTT.

The V call is TRBV10-3, the J call TRBJ1-5; TRBD1 matches at 9 bases. There are 15 residues in the CDR3. Germline loops: CDR1 ENHRY, CDR2 SYGVKD. Unmatched junction bases numbered 4, after V lost 4 bases and J lost 3 bases. CDR3 sequence reads: CAISGDRASNQPQHF. In DNA form, the CDR3 reads TGTGCCATCAGTGGGGACAGGGCCTCCAATCAGCCCCAGCATTTT.

The V gene is TRBV14, the J gene TRBJ1-1; D not resolved. V gave up 5 bases and J gave up 0 bases, with 13 bases separating them. The CDR3 has 15 residues. Germline V lookup: CDR1 SGHDN, CDR2 FVKESK. CDR3 amino acids: CASSFRTGMNTEAFF. In DNA, the CDR3 is TGTGCCAGCAGCTTCCGGACGGGAATGAACACTGAAGCTTTCTTT.

V and J are TRBV4-1 and TRBJ1-3; D is uncertain. V was shortened by 4 bases and J by 0 bases, with 13 bases between the two germline ends. Germline V CDR1 and CDR2: MGHRA, YSYEKL. The CDR3 spans 16 residues. Here the CDR3 reads CASSRVPFPSGNTIYF. CDR3 DNA sequence: TGCGCCAGCAGCCGTGTGCCTTTCCCCTCTGGAAACACCATATATTTT.

The chain carries TRBV21-1 and TRBJ1-5; no DNA check was done on the table's D call, TRBD1. TRBV21-1 is a pseudogene locus. The CDR3 is 16 residues long. The CDR3 spells CASSYPDTYDNQPQHF. The CDR3 DNA is TGTGCCAGCAGCTACCCGGACACGTATGACAATCAGCCCCAGCATTTT.

This chain connects TRBV7-2 to TRBJ2-3; the match to TRBD1 covers 9 bases. The CDR3 extends over 15 amino acids. Germline lookup yields CDR1 SGHTA and CDR2 FQGNSA. The ends lost 5 bases at V and 0 bases at J; junction bases unmatched: 3. The CDR3 sequence is CASSGTGYSTDTQYF. In DNA form, the CDR3 reads TGTGCCAGCAGCGGGACAGGGTATAGCACAGATACGCAGTATTTT.

The chain is built from TRBV24-1 and TRBJ2-3; D assignment may be TRBD1 or TRBD2 (5 bases each). The CDR3 sequence is 16 residues long. Germline V gives CDR1 KGHDR, CDR2 SFDVKD. V shed 7 bases and J shed 6 bases, with 22 bases lying between them. The CDR3, as DNA: TGTGCCACCAGCTCTACGGGGACGGTCCGTACGGATACGCAGTATTTT. It yields the protein CATSSTGTVRTDTQYF.

The chain has TRBV7-8 and TRBJ2-4; the match to TRBD2 covers 7 bases. Germline V lookup: CDR1 SGHVS, CDR2 FQNEAQ. With 5 bases clipped from V and 8 bases from J, the junction kept 12 bases outside the gene matches. The CDR3 runs to 15 residues. CDR3 in DNA: TGTGCCAGCAGCCCCAGGGAGGGGCGAATAGACATTCAGTACTTC. Translation: CASSPREGRIDIQYF. Looking up the rest from reference TRBV7-8 and TRBJ2-4 gives the full variable domain: GAGVSQSPRYKVAKRGQDVALRCDPISGHVSLFWYQQALGQGPEFLTYFQNEAQLDKSGLPSDRFFAERPEGSVSTLKIQRTQQEDSAVYLCASSPREGRIDIQYFGAGTRLSVL.

The chain links TRBV4-3 to TRBJ2-3; perhaps D is TRBD1 or TRBD2 (5 bases each). The V gene's germline CDR1 is LGHNA and CDR2 YSLEER. Trimming shortened V by 0 bases and J by 2 bases, and 15 bases separated the two germline ends. This CDR3 comprises 17 residues. The CDR3 nucleotides are TGCGCCAGCAGCCAAGATGATCGGGGACCCTCCACAGATACGCAGTATTTT. It codes for CASSQDDRGPSTDTQYF.

The chain has TRBV7-2 and TRBJ2-2; 7 bases agree with TRBD1. This CDR3 comprises 14 residues. Germline V gene lookup returns CDR1 SGHTA and CDR2 FQGNSA. With V trimmed by 3 bases and J by 4 bases, 2 bases remained unmatched. Here the CDR3 reads CASSFGTATGELFF. CDR3 nucleotides: TGTGCCAGCAGCTTCGGGACAGCCACCGGGGAGCTGTTTTTT.

The chain combines TRBV7-3 with TRBJ1-1, with 11 positions matching TRBD1. The J segment lost 5 bases and the V segment lost 5 bases, leaving 1 base of the junction unmatched. Germline V gene data show CDR1 as SGHTA and CDR2 as FQGTGA. CDR3 length: 13 residues. This CDR3 reads CASSGQGATEAFF. The CDR3 bases are TGTGCCAGCAGCGGACAGGGGGCGACTGAAGCTTTCTTT.

V gene TRBV10-1 combines with J gene TRBJ2-3; 9 bases map to TRBD2. This CDR3 is 16 amino acids long. Germline V gene data show CDR1 as WNHNN and CDR2 as SYGVQD (reference sequence). Trimming removed 2 bases from V and 3 bases from J; junction bases left unmatched: 6. CDR3 sequence (DNA): TGCGCCAGCAGTGAGAGTAGCGGGAGTTCGACAGATACGCAGTATTTT. It codes for CASSESSGSSTDTQYF.

The rearrangement uses TRBV3-1 (or the pseudogene TRBV3-2) and TRBJ1-2; possibly TRBD1 for D (6 bases). Per germline, CDR1 LGHDT and CDR2 YNNKEL (reference sequence). V shed 0 bases and J shed 8 bases, with 13 bases lying between them. CDR3 length: 14 amino acids. CDR3 protein: CASSQDRGAGGYTF. Here the CDR3 DNA reads TGTGCCAGCAGCCAAGATAGGGGGGCGGGAGGCTACACCTTC.

This chain links TRBV5-1 with TRBJ1-1; D call uncertain. Per germline, CDR1 SGHRS and CDR2 YFSETQ. Trimming removed 3 bases from V and 0 bases from J, with 6 bases in between. The length of the CDR3 is 13 residues. CDR3 nucleotides: TGCGCCAGCAGCTGGACGGTGAACACTGAAGCTTTCTTT. This translates into CASSWTVNTEAFF.

The J gene is TRBJ2-1, the V gene TRBV5-1, with 8 positions matching TRBD1. V lost 4 bases, J lost 2 bases, and 5 bases stayed unmatched. The CDR3 runs to 15 residues. Germline loops: CDR1 SGHRS, CDR2 YFSETQ. The CDR3 protein is CASSPGQGPYNEQFF. The DNA of the CDR3 is TGCGCCAGCAGCCCCGGACAGGGACCCTACAATGAGCAGTTCTTC.

The V call is TRBV5-1, the J call TRBJ2-3, with 7 positions matching TRBD1. From germline, CDR1 is SGHRS and CDR2 YFSETQ. The V gene end was trimmed by 6 bases and the J gene end by 1 base; junction bases not matched to a gene: 2. The CDR3 is made up of 13 amino acids. CDR3 bases: TGCGCCAGCACCGGGACAGGCACAGATACGCAGTATTTT. It yields the protein CASTGTGTDTQYF.

The rearrangement uses TRBV11-2 and TRBJ1-1; tentatively, D is TRBD1 (5 bases). Trimming stripped 5 bases from V and 8 bases from J, with 18 bases between. Germline assignment: CDR1 SGHAT and CDR2 FQNNGV. The CDR3 spans 14 residues. Here the CDR3 reads CASSPRTFSFEAFF. DNA for the CDR3: TGTGCCAGCAGCCCCAGGACATTCTCCTTCGAAGCTTTCTTT.

The CDR3 DNA reads TGTGCCAGTAGTATCGCTCAGGGAGGAGGTGGCTACACCTTC. Its protein product is CASSIAQGGGGYTF. The rearrangement links TRBV19 to TRBJ1-2; a possible D gene is TRBD1 (5 bases). The germline V gene has CDR1 LNHDA and CDR2 SQIVND (reference sequence). The CDR3 consists of 14 residues. The ends were cut back, 3 bases at V and 7 bases at J, with 15 bases in the middle.

This chain uses TRBV10-2 with TRBJ1-1; TRBD1 matches at 9 bases. The CDR3 sequence is 14 residues long. Trimming removed 6 bases from V and 4 bases from J; junction bases left unmatched: 6. CDR1 is WSHSY and CDR2 is SAAADI in the germline V gene. The CDR3 nucleotides are TGCGCCAGCAGCGAGAGGGACAGGGCCACTGAAGCTTTCTTT. This translates into CASSERDRATEAFF.

CDR3: CAWSVTREVFFF. The CDR3 DNA reads TGTGCCTGGAGTGTAACGCGGGAGGTTTTCTTCTTC. V is TRBV30 and J is TRBJ2-1, with TRBD2 identical over 8 bases. The CDR3 length is 12 residues. CDR1 GTSNPN and CDR2 SVGIG come from the germline V gene (reference sequence). The ends lost 0 bases at V and 16 bases at J; junction bases unmatched: 8.

This sequence joins TRBV28 and TRBJ2-5; possibly TRBD2 for D (5 bases). The CDR3 runs to 15 residues. From germline, CDR1 is MDHEN and CDR2 SYDVKM. Trimming cost V 2 bases and J 2 bases, with 12 bases left between them. CDR3 in amino acids: CASSLSREVQETQYF. The CDR3 bases are TGTGCCAGCAGTTTAAGCCGGGAAGTTCAAGAGACCCAGTACTTC.

The chain links TRBV5-1 to TRBJ1-2, with 9 bases identical to TRBD1. The germline V gene encodes CDR1 SGHRS and CDR2 YFSETQ. There are 18 residues in the CDR3. The J segment lost 0 bases and the V segment lost 2 bases, leaving 11 bases of the junction unmatched. CDR3 sequence: CASSLRPGQGSTNYGYTF. For the CDR3, the DNA is TGCGCCAGCAGCTTACGACCGGGACAGGGATCCACTAACTATGGCTACACCTTC.